This is a list of T cell receptor beta chains from one sample in a study. Each CDR3 protein gets one entry after TCRdb re-called the 5' RACE reads with MiXCR. The table lists 6,500 to 8,500 distinct CDR3 sequences, 35% to 45% of them singletons. Sequenced input: tumor-infiltrating memory CD4+ T cells sorted from the breast tumor. The receptors here all came from a female donor with breast cancer. CDR3s include the opening cysteine and the closing phenylalanine or tryptophan. D genes are given only for firm matches. A row's size may be missing; if present it is once, few, many or a size class.

CDR3aa: CASSPPLAGGPSYNEQFF; CDR3nt: TGTGCCAGCAGCCCACCCCTAGCGGGGGGACCGTCCTACAATGAGCAGTTCTTC; abundance: many; j_gene: TRBJ2-1; v_gene: TRBV9; d_gene: TRBD2
CDR3aa: CASSHGTHYGYTF; CDR3nt: TGTGCCAGCAGTCACGGGACACACTATGGCTACACCTTC; abundance: NA; j_gene: TRBJ1-2; v_gene: TRBV6-1; d_gene: NA
CDR3aa: CASSLPAGGFQTQYF; CDR3nt: TGTGCCAGCAGCTTGCCAGCGGGGGGTTTTCAGACCCAGTACTTC; abundance: many; j_gene: TRBJ2-5; v_gene: TRBV5-6; d_gene: TRBD2
CDR3aa: CASSPTGTSNQPQHF; CDR3nt: TGTGCCAGCTCACCAACAGGGACCAGCAATCAGCCCCAGCATTTT; abundance: NA; j_gene: TRBJ1-5; v_gene: TRBV18; d_gene: NA
CDR3aa: CASSQISMVTTDTQYF; CDR3nt: TGCGCCAGCAGCCAAATTTCTATGGTCACCACAGATACGCAGTATTTT; abundance: medium-sized; j_gene: TRBJ2-3; v_gene: TRBV4-1; d_gene: NA
CDR3aa: CASSHSSTGREGYTF; CDR3nt: TGCGCCAGCAGCCACAGTTCGACAGGGAGGGAGGGCTACACCTTC; abundance: large; j_gene: TRBJ1-2; v_gene: TRBV4-3; d_gene: TRBD1
CDR3aa: CAGSQERDEQFF; CDR3nt: TGCGCCGGCAGCCAGGAACGGGATGAGCAGTTCTTC; abundance: NA; j_gene: TRBJ2-1; v_gene: TRBV4-1; d_gene: NA
CDR3aa: CASSIMTGQNTEAFF; CDR3nt: TGTGCCAGCAGCATCATGACAGGCCAGAACACTGAAGCTTTCTTT; abundance: medium-sized; j_gene: TRBJ1-1; v_gene: TRBV7-2; d_gene: NA
CDR3aa: CASSTPRGTTTYEQYF; CDR3nt: TGCGCCAGCAGCACCCCGAGAGGGACCACGACTTACGAGCAGTACTTC; abundance: NA; j_gene: TRBJ2-7; v_gene: TRBV5-1; d_gene: NA
CDR3aa: CASSQDSGFTNQPQHF; CDR3nt: TGCGCCAGCAGCCAAGATTCAGGGTTCACCAATCAGCCCCAGCATTTT; abundance: NA; j_gene: TRBJ1-5; v_gene: TRBV4-1; d_gene: NA
CDR3aa: CASSQAFGIGAASGYTF; CDR3nt: TGCGCCAGCAGCCAAGCCTTCGGGATAGGGGCGGCTTCTGGCTACACCTTC; abundance: medium-sized; j_gene: TRBJ1-2; v_gene: TRBV4-1; d_gene: NA
CDR3aa: CASSLVLGLAGGSPQETQYF; CDR3nt: TGCGCCAGCAGCTTGGTCTTGGGACTAGCGGGAGGATCCCCACAAGAGACCCAGTACTTC; abundance: NA; j_gene: TRBJ2-5; v_gene: TRBV5-1; d_gene: TRBD2
CDR3aa: CASSMAGRVAEAFF; CDR3nt: TGTGCCAGTAGTATGGCTGGCAGGGTGGCTGAAGCTTTCTTT; abundance: NA; j_gene: TRBJ1-1; v_gene: TRBV19; d_gene: NA
CDR3aa: CACSFAKAGETQYF; CDR3nt: TGCGCCTGCAGCTTTGCGAAGGCGGGAGAGACCCAGTACTTC; abundance: NA; j_gene: TRBJ2-5; v_gene: TRBV5-1; d_gene: NA
CDR3aa: CSGGLVETQYF; CDR3nt: TGCAGCGGGGGACTAGTTGAGACCCAGTACTTC; abundance: once; j_gene: TRBJ2-5; v_gene: TRBV29-1; d_gene: TRBD2
CDR3aa: CASSLMVNQPQHF; CDR3nt: TGTGCCAGCAGTTTAATGGTTAATCAGCCCCAGCATTTT; abundance: NA; j_gene: TRBJ1-5; v_gene: TRBV27; d_gene: NA
CDR3aa: CASSPLGENTEAFF; CDR3nt: TGCGCCAGCAGCCCCCTCGGGGAGAACACTGAAGCTTTCTTT; abundance: NA; j_gene: TRBJ1-1; v_gene: TRBV5-1; d_gene: NA
CDR3aa: CASSFSLGQPQHF; CDR3nt: TGTGCCAGCAGTTTTAGCCTTGGTCAGCCCCAGCATTTT; abundance: medium-sized; j_gene: TRBJ1-5; v_gene: TRBV6-5; d_gene: NA
CDR3aa: CASSMYSGGNQPQHF; CDR3nt: TGTGCCAGTAGTATGTACAGTGGGGGCAATCAGCCCCAGCATTTT; abundance: many; j_gene: TRBJ1-5; v_gene: TRBV19; d_gene: NA
CDR3aa: CASSTSQNSNYGYTF; CDR3nt: TGTGCCAGCAGCACATCCCAAAACTCCAACTATGGCTATACCTTC; abundance: NA; j_gene: TRBJ1-2; v_gene: TRBV7-2; d_gene: NA
CDR3aa: CAIKGGGGTEAFF; CDR3nt: TGTGCCATCAAGGGGGGCGGTGGCACTGAAGCTTTCTTT; abundance: NA; j_gene: TRBJ1-1; v_gene: TRBV10-3; d_gene: NA
CDR3aa: CASPKRAGGNYEQYF; CDR3nt: TGTGCCAGCCCCAAGAGGGCAGGGGGGAACTACGAGCAGTACTTC; abundance: medium-sized; j_gene: TRBJ2-7; v_gene: TRBV6-4; d_gene: NA
CDR3aa: CASSVGTVVDEQYF; CDR3nt: TGCGCCAGCAGCGTCGGGACAGTGGTAGACGAGCAGTACTTC; abundance: many; j_gene: TRBJ2-7; v_gene: TRBV5-1; d_gene: TRBD1
CDR3aa: CASNHNLAGASTDTQYF; CDR3nt: TGTGCCAGCAATCATAATTTAGCGGGGGCTAGCACAGATACGCAGTATTTT; abundance: many; j_gene: TRBJ2-3; v_gene: TRBV27; d_gene: TRBD2
CDR3aa: CASSYLGREFF; CDR3nt: TGTGCCAGCAGTTACTTGGGGAGGGAGTTCTTC; abundance: NA; j_gene: TRBJ2-1; v_gene: TRBV6-5; d_gene: TRBD2
CDR3aa: CASSLRGNEQFF; CDR3nt: TGTGCCAGCAGTTTAAGGGGGAATGAGCAGTTCTTC; abundance: medium-sized; j_gene: TRBJ2-1; v_gene: TRBV12-3/TRBV12-4; d_gene: NA
CDR3aa: CASSLTPGLGYNNTF; CDR3nt: TGTGCCAGCAGCCTCACGCCGGGGTTGGGATATAACAACACCTTC; abundance: NA; j_gene: TRBJ1-2; v_gene: TRBV2; d_gene: NA
CDR3aa: CASSPGQEVGETQYF; CDR3nt: TGTGCCAGCAGCCCGGGACAGGAGGTGGGAGAGACCCAGTACTTC; abundance: NA; j_gene: TRBJ2-5; v_gene: TRBV7-9; d_gene: TRBD1
CDR3aa: CASSFAGAGETQYF; CDR3nt: TGCGCCAGCAGCTTTGCGGGGGCGGGAGAGACCCAGTACTTC; abundance: large; j_gene: TRBJ2-5; v_gene: TRBV5-1; d_gene: NA
CDR3aa: CSASPSVPSEQYF; CDR3nt: TGCAGTGCTAGTCCGAGCGTTCCGTCCGAGCAGTACTTC; abundance: medium-sized; j_gene: TRBJ2-7; v_gene: TRBV20-1; d_gene: NA
CDR3aa: CSARTGTKNIQYF; CDR3nt: TGCAGTGCTAGAACAGGGACCAAAAACATTCAGTACTTC; abundance: NA; j_gene: TRBJ2-4; v_gene: TRBV20-1; d_gene: NA
CDR3aa: CASSPGPDGTQYF; CDR3nt: TGTGCTAGCAGCCCGGGACCCGATGGGACCCAGTACTTC; abundance: NA; j_gene: TRBJ2-5; v_gene: TRBV7-7; d_gene: NA
CDR3aa: CASSLTAGAEAFF; CDR3nt: TGTGCCAGCAGCTTAACGGCAGGGGCTGAAGCTTTCTTT; abundance: many; j_gene: TRBJ1-1; v_gene: TRBV7-8; d_gene: NA
CDR3aa: CSASPSSPNEQFF; CDR3nt: TGCAGTGCTAGTCCCTCAAGCCCCAATGAGCAGTTCTTC; abundance: few; j_gene: TRBJ2-1; v_gene: TRBV20-1; d_gene: NA
CDR3aa: CASSLDANSRTQYF; CDR3nt: TGTGCCAGCAGCCTGGACGCCAATAGCCGTACGCAGTATTTT; abundance: once; j_gene: TRBJ2-3; v_gene: TRBV7-9; d_gene: NA
CDR3aa: CASSLVRGLETQYF; CDR3nt: TGTGCCAGCAGTTTAGTTCGGGGGCTGGAGACCCAGTACTTC; abundance: many; j_gene: TRBJ2-5; v_gene: TRBV12-3/TRBV12-4; d_gene: NA
CDR3aa: CASSLGSGPYEQYF; CDR3nt: TGTGCCAGCAGCTTAGGTAGCGGCCCCTACGAGCAGTACTTC; abundance: few; j_gene: TRBJ2-7; v_gene: TRBV11-1; d_gene: NA
CDR3aa: CASMMRVSCNEQFF; CDR3nt: TGTGCCAGCATGATGAGAGTATCCTGCAATGAGCAGTTCTTC; abundance: NA; j_gene: TRBJ2-1; v_gene: TRBV27; d_gene: NA
CDR3aa: CASSLGGFNQPQHF; CDR3nt: TGCGCCAGCAGCTTAGGGGGATTTAATCAGCCCCAGCATTTT; abundance: many; j_gene: TRBJ1-5; v_gene: TRBV5-1; d_gene: NA
CDR3aa: CASSYTAPNNSPLHF; CDR3nt: TGTGCCAGCAGTTACACTGCACCGAATAATTCACCCCTCCACTTT; abundance: medium-sized; j_gene: TRBJ1-6; v_gene: TRBV6-6; d_gene: NA
CDR3aa: CASSYSASGRRGTSTQYF; CDR3nt: TGTGCCAGCAGTTACTCGGCTAGCGGGAGACGAGGCACAAGTACGCAGTATTTT; abundance: NA; j_gene: TRBJ2-3; v_gene: TRBV6-6; d_gene: TRBD2
CDR3aa: CATRGNEQFF; CDR3nt: TGTGCCACCAGAGGCAATGAGCAGTTCTTC; abundance: many; j_gene: TRBJ2-1; v_gene: TRBV10-3; d_gene: NA
CDR3aa: CASSNLAYEQYF; CDR3nt: TGTGCCAGCAGCAACCTCGCCTACGAGCAGTACTTC; abundance: NA; j_gene: TRBJ2-7; v_gene: TRBV6-1; d_gene: NA
CDR3aa: CSALDRGSYNEQFF; CDR3nt: TGCAGTGCTTTGGACAGGGGCTCCTACAATGAGCAGTTCTTC; abundance: NA; j_gene: TRBJ2-1; v_gene: TRBV20-1; d_gene: TRBD1
CDR3aa: CASSSIQGARNEQFF; CDR3nt: TGTGCCAGCAGCTCGATTCAGGGGGCTAGGAATGAGCAGTTCTTC; abundance: NA; j_gene: TRBJ2-1; v_gene: TRBV7-9; d_gene: TRBD1
CDR3aa: CASSLAGGPGNEQFF; CDR3nt: TGTGCCAGCAGTTTAGCGGGAGGGCCCGGCAATGAGCAGTTCTTC; abundance: NA; j_gene: TRBJ2-1; v_gene: TRBV7-6; d_gene: TRBD2
CDR3aa: CGLRGNYYNSPLHF; CDR3nt: TGCGGTCTCCGGGGCAACTACTATAATTCACCCCTCCACTTT; abundance: NA; j_gene: TRBJ1-6; v_gene: TRBV20-1; d_gene: NA
CDR3aa: CASSFGGLADNEQFF; CDR3nt: TGTGCCAGCAGTTTCGGGGGACTAGCGGACAATGAGCAGTTCTTC; abundance: NA; j_gene: TRBJ2-1; v_gene: TRBV12-3/TRBV12-4; d_gene: TRBD2
CDR3aa: CASKLWDRDYGYTF; CDR3nt: TGTGCCAGTAAATTATGGGACAGGGACTATGGCTACACCTTC; abundance: many; j_gene: TRBJ1-2; v_gene: TRBV19; d_gene: TRBD1
CDR3aa: CASSLGDRGSYEQYF; CDR3nt: TGTGCCAGCAGCTTAGGGGACAGGGGGTCCTACGAGCAGTACTTC; abundance: few; j_gene: TRBJ2-7; v_gene: TRBV7-9; d_gene: TRBD1
CDR3aa: CATSRDIESGRETQYF; CDR3nt: TGTGCCACCAGCAGAGATATTGAAAGTGGCAGGGAGACCCAGTACTTC; abundance: medium-sized; j_gene: TRBJ2-5; v_gene: TRBV15; d_gene: NA
CDR3aa: CASRLLAGAKDTQYF; CDR3nt: TGTGCCAGCAGGTTACTAGCGGGAGCGAAAGATACGCAGTATTTT; abundance: NA; j_gene: TRBJ2-3; v_gene: TRBV6-1; d_gene: TRBD2
CDR3aa: CASSLPRRSYNGQFF; CDR3nt: TGTGCCAGCAGCCTCCCCAGACGCTCCTACAATGGGCAGTTCTTC; abundance: NA; j_gene: TRBJ2-1; v_gene: TRBV3-1; d_gene: NA
CDR3aa: CSVTGTMTSTDTQYF; CDR3nt: TGCAGTGTAACCGGGACAATGACTAGCACAGATACGCAGTATTTT; abundance: medium-sized; j_gene: TRBJ2-3; v_gene: TRBV20-1; d_gene: NA
CDR3aa: CASSLPGRETQYF; CDR3nt: TGTGCCAGCAGCTTGCCAGGGCGAGAGACCCAGTACTTC; abundance: few; j_gene: TRBJ2-5; v_gene: TRBV5-6; d_gene: NA
CDR3aa: CASSLSIRVYEQYF; CDR3nt: TGTGCCAGCAGCTTGTCAATTAGGGTCTACGAGCAGTACTTC; abundance: few; j_gene: TRBJ2-7; v_gene: TRBV5-5; d_gene: NA
CDR3aa: CASSLMTGQMNTEAFF; CDR3nt: TGTGCCAGCTCACTAATGACAGGGCAGATGAACACTGAAGCTTTCTTT; abundance: few; j_gene: TRBJ1-1; v_gene: TRBV18; d_gene: TRBD1
CDR3aa: CASSPTSGTDTQYF; CDR3nt: TGTGCCAGCAGCCCTACTAGCGGCACAGATACGCAGTATTTT; abundance: NA; j_gene: TRBJ2-3; v_gene: TRBV7-9; d_gene: TRBD2
CDR3aa: CASTNYRAPYEQYF; CDR3nt: TGTGCCAGCACCAACTACAGGGCTCCCTACGAGCAGTACTTC; abundance: NA; j_gene: TRBJ2-7; v_gene: TRBV6-5; d_gene: NA